This is a list of T cell receptor beta chains from one sample in a study of T cell responses to AZD1222 COVID-19 vaccine. TCRdb keeps only in-frame clones here, not all; method: immunoSEQ multiplex PCR. Of over 95,000 clones listed, 80% to 90% are singletons. Specimen: peripheral blood, collected on day 0 of AZD1222 vaccination. These receptors were taken from an adult in good health. Each CDR3 is given with its conserved first and last residue. A D gene is named only where the DNA matches it firmly. Only part of the rows carry a size: once, few, many, or a class if the clone is expanded.

NA	TRBV11-2	NA	TRBJ1-3	CASSSARGNTIYF	TGTGCCAGCAGCTCCGCCCGGGGAAACACCATATATTTT
NA	TRBV7-8	NA	TRBJ2-2	CASSPQGGRNTGELFF	TGTGCCAGCAGCCCACAAGGGGGGCGGAACACCGGGGAGCTGTTTTTT
NA	TRBV7-2	TRBD2	TRBJ2-7	CASSPRIAGTYEQYF	TGTGCCAGCAGCCCCCGCATAGCGGGTACCTACGAGCAGTACTTC
NA	TRBV6-5	TRBD1	TRBJ2-5	CASSSYRGQETQYF	TGTGCCAGCAGTTCGTACAGGGGCCAAGAGACCCAGTACTTC
once	TRBV28	NA	TRBJ2-7	CASSFSGVGYEQYF	TGTGCCAGCAGTTTTTCCGGGGTTGGCTACGAGCAGTACTTC
once	TRBV5-1	TRBD1	TRBJ2-7	CASSLGTGRTYEQYF	TGCGCCAGCAGCCTCGGGACAGGGAGGACCTACGAGCAGTACTTC
NA	TRBV13	TRBD2	TRBJ2-7	CASSLSSGGYEQYF	TGTGCCAGCAGCTTATCGAGCGGGGGGTACGAGCAGTACTTC
NA	TRBV18	NA	TRBJ2-1	CASSPGRTSYNEQFF	TGTGCCAGCTCACCCGGGCGGACGTCCTACAATGAGCAGTTCTTC
NA	TRBV5-1	TRBD1	TRBJ2-5	CASSSTGGRETQYF	TGCGCCAGCAGCTCCACAGGGGGCCGGGAGACCCAGTACTTC
NA	TRBV6-5	NA	TRBJ2-5	CASSYSDGGSETQYF	TGTGCCAGCAGTTACTCGGACGGGGGCTCTGAGACCCAGTACTTC
NA	TRBV28	TRBD1	TRBJ1-4	CATEGAPYNEKLFF	TGTGCCACCGAGGGGGCACCCTATAATGAAAAACTGTTTTTT
NA	TRBV18	NA	TRBJ1-4	CASSAVAEKLFF	TGTGCCAGCTCAGCAGTTGCGGAAAAACTGTTTTTT
NA	TRBV9	NA	TRBJ2-6	CASGRSGANVLTF	TGTGCCAGCGGACGCTCTGGGGCCAACGTCCTGACTTTC
NA	TRBV4-1	NA	TRBJ1-2	CASSQEIRARDYGYTF	TGCGCCAGCAGCCAAGAAATTCGAGCTAGGGACTATGGCTACACCTTC
NA	TRBV28	NA	TRBJ2-7	CASSSGQFPYEQYF	TGTGCCAGCAGTTCAGGACAGTTTCCCTACGAGCAGTACTTC
NA	TRBV5-1	TRBD2	TRBJ2-3	CASGLAGGSTDTQYF	TGCGCCAGCGGACTAGCGGGGGGGAGCACAGATACGCAGTATTTT
NA	TRBV10-3	TRBD1	TRBJ1-1	CAISKTGGSEAFF	TGTGCCATCAGTAAGACAGGGGGATCTGAAGCTTTCTTT
NA	TRBV3-1/TRBV3-2	NA	TRBJ1-1	CASSQDASSNTEAFF	TGTGCCAGCAGCCAAGATGCCTCCTCGAACACTGAAGCTTTCTTT
NA	TRBV7-9	NA	TRBJ1-1	CASSLLELGNTEAFF	TGTGCCAGCAGCTTATTGGAGTTGGGGAACACTGAAGCTTTCTTT
NA	TRBV5-5	NA	TRBJ2-3	CASSPWGTSTDTQYF	TGTGCCAGCAGCCCCTGGGGGACTAGCACAGATACGCAGTATTTT
NA	TRBV9	TRBD2	TRBJ2-1	CASSVAATSGGVNEQFF	TGTGCCAGCAGCGTCGCTGCGACTAGCGGGGGGGTTAATGAGCAGTTCTTC
NA	TRBV29-1	TRBD1	TRBJ2-1	CSAKTGSGNEQFF	TGCAGCGCCAAGACAGGGTCGGGAAATGAGCAGTTCTTC
NA	TRBV5-1	TRBD2	TRBJ2-5	CASSLGPISGVETQYF	TGCGCCAGCAGCTTGGGCCCGATTAGCGGGGTGGAGACCCAGTACTTC
NA	TRBV20-1	NA	TRBJ1-3	CSASLFGGNTIYF	TGCAGTGCTAGTCTATTCGGGGGAAACACCATATATTTT
NA	TRBV30	TRBD1	TRBJ2-7	CAWSTGQGFYEQYF	TGTGCCTGGAGTACGGGACAGGGATTCTACGAGCAGTACTTC
NA	TRBV15	NA	TRBJ2-4	CATSRDRAQGLNIQYF	TGTGCCACCAGCAGAGATCGAGCGCAGGGGCTTAACATTCAGTACTTC
NA	TRBV5-8	NA	TRBJ2-1	CASNRDPNEQFF	TGTGCCAGCAACAGGGATCCTAATGAGCAGTTCTTC
NA	TRBV5-1	TRBD1	TRBJ2-5	CATKTGGQETQYF	TGCGCCACCAAGACAGGGGGGCAAGAGACCCAGTACTTC
once	TRBV7-2	NA	TRBJ1-5	CASSLALRVDNQPQHF	TGTGCCAGCAGCTTAGCGCTCAGGGTTGACAATCAGCCCCAGCATTTT
NA	TRBV5-1	NA	TRBJ2-1	CASSLVAQSYNEQFF	TGCGCCAGCAGCTTGGTAGCGCAGTCCTACAATGAGCAGTTCTTC
NA	TRBV9	NA	TRBJ2-2	CASSVGGNTGELFF	TGTGCCAGCAGCGTAGGTGGGAACACCGGGGAGCTGTTTTTT
NA	TRBV6-5	NA	TRBJ1-2	CASSAGGRGYTF	TGTGCCAGCAGCGCCGGGGGCCGTGGCTACACCTTC
NA	TRBV4-2	TRBD2	TRBJ2-2	CASSPLSRELVGELFF	TGTGCCAGCAGCCCCCTCTCGCGGGAGTTGGTCGGGGAGCTGTTTTTT
few	TRBV10-1	TRBD1	TRBJ2-1	CASSLRQGVSYNEQFF	TGCGCCAGCAGTCTTCGACAGGGAGTCTCCTACAATGAGCAGTTCTTC
NA	TRBV6-2/TRBV6-3	NA	TRBJ2-1	CASSYLANEQFF	TGTGCCAGCAGTTACTTGGCCAATGAGCAGTTCTTC
NA	TRBV3-1/TRBV3-2	TRBD2	TRBJ2-3	CASSQDLTSGGTDTQYF	TGTGCCAGCAGCCAAGATTTGACTAGCGGGGGCACAGATACGCAGTATTTT
NA	TRBV10-3	NA	TRBJ2-3	CAISGEGRGDTQYF	TGTGCCATCAGTGGAGAGGGCCGGGGGGATACGCAGTATTTT
NA	TRBV9	TRBD2	TRBJ2-3	CASSTSGTSVGTQYF	TGTGCCAGCAGCACCTCCGGGACTAGCGTCGGTACGCAGTATTTT
NA	TRBV6-5	TRBD1	TRBJ1-6	CASSRNRDRGSPLHF	TGTGCCAGCAGTCGAAACCGGGACAGGGGTTCACCCCTCCACTTT
once	TRBV11-2	TRBD1	TRBJ1-5	CASSSTGAGNQPQHF	TGTGCCAGCAGCTCGACAGGGGCGGGCAATCAGCCCCAGCATTTT
NA	TRBV25-1	NA	TRBJ2-3	CASSEYKRSTDTQYF	TGTGCCAGCAGTGAATATAAGCGGAGCACAGATACGCAGTATTTT
NA	TRBV5-8	NA	TRBJ1-1	CASSPPPKNTEAFF	TGTGCCAGCAGCCCCCCTCCCAAGAACACTGAAGCTTTCTTT
NA	TRBV5-4	TRBD2	TRBJ2-1	CASSTASGGGYEQFF	TGTGCCAGCAGCACGGCTAGCGGGGGGGGATATGAGCAGTTCTTC
NA	TRBV5-1	NA	TRBJ1-3	CASSSGMRTVSSGNTIYF	TGCGCCAGCAGCTCAGGGATGAGAACGGTGAGCTCTGGAAACACCATATATTTT
NA	TRBV7-2	TRBD2	TRBJ2-3	CASSSRAGGPVGTQYF	TGTGCCAGCAGCTCCCGAGCGGGGGGGCCGGTCGGAACGCAGTATTTT
NA	TRBV4-1	NA	TRBJ1-3	CASSHPQLGNTIYF	TGCGCCAGCAGCCATCCTCAGTTAGGAAACACCATATATTTT
NA	TRBV6-5	NA	TRBJ1-2	CASRRSLGEVGYTF	TGTGCCAGCAGGCGCTCCTTGGGGGAGGTTGGCTACACCTTC
NA	TRBV29-1	NA	TRBJ2-7	CSAQQTGYEQYF	TGCAGCGCCCAGCAGACTGGTTACGAGCAGTACTTC
NA	TRBV18	NA	TRBJ1-1	CASSPHGGSSTEAFF	TGTGCCAGCTCACCCCACGGGGGCTCGAGCACTGAAGCTTTCTTT
NA	TRBV7-8	TRBD1	TRBJ2-6	CASSFPGQASGANVLTF	TGTGCCAGCAGCTTCCCCGGACAGGCCTCTGGGGCCAACGTCCTGACTTTC
NA	TRBV27	TRBD1	TRBJ1-4	CASSRDRAGNEKLFF	TGTGCCAGCAGCCGGGACAGGGCTGGTAATGAAAAACTGTTTTTT
once	TRBV10-3	NA	TRBJ1-1	CAISENRAGTVGNTEAFF	TGTGCCATCAGCGAAAACCGGGCAGGGACTGTAGGGAACACTGAAGCTTTCTTT
NA	TRBV29-1	NA	TRBJ1-6	CSGRDGPNSPLHF	TGCAGCGGCAGGGACGGTCCTAATTCACCCCTCCACTTT
once	TRBV5-5	TRBD1	TRBJ2-7	CASSFSTGAIYEQYF	TGTGCCAGCAGCTTTTCGACAGGGGCTATCTACGAGCAGTACTTC